This entry lists 24 T cell receptor beta chains sequenced from one sample in a study of prognosis after radiotherapy for stage I lung cancer. From genomic DNA, two-round multiplex PCR was used to amplify TCR beta CDR3. Gene-specific TRBV and TRBJ primers were used in PCR round one. MiXCR, applied by TCRdb to the multiplex PCR reads, yields one record per CDR3 protein. Of 45,000 to 70,000 distinct CDR3 sequences listed, more than 20% are singletons. This specimen consisted of PBMCs, obtained before or after stereotactic body radiation therapy (not recorded which). These receptor sequences come from a donor over 45 with non-small cell lung cancer.

This clonotype showed up many times. V usage is TRBV5-6 and J usage is TRBJ1-1; 7 nucleotides agree with TRBD1. The J segment lost 6 bases and the V segment lost 1 base, leaving 3 bases of the junction unmatched. This CDR3 has 13 residues. CDR1 SGHDT and CDR2 YYEEEE come from the germline V gene. As DNA, the CDR3 is TGTGCCAGCAGCTTGACAGGGGTGGCTGAAGCTTTCTTT. It codes for CASSLTGVAEAFF.

This clonotype has ten or more counts. V gene TRBV12-3 or TRBV12-4 combines with J gene TRBJ2-3; tentatively, D is TRBD1 or TRBD2 (5 bases each). CDR3 length equals 16 residues. V was cut by 2 bases and J by 3 bases, with 15 bases left in between. CDR3: CASSLRLNGATDTQYF. In nucleotides, the CDR3 is TGTGCCAGCAGTTTAAGATTGAACGGGGCAACAGATACGCAGTATTTT.

This clonotype has ten or more counts. The V and J genes are TRBV19 and TRBJ1-4, with D perhaps TRBD1 (5 bases). This CDR3 spans 15 amino acids. V was pared by 4 bases and J by 4 bases, with 13 bases between. The germline V gene has CDR1 LNHDA and CDR2 SQIVND (reference sequence). CDR3 DNA: TGTGCCAGTAGTAGGCGGGGACGGGATAATGAAAAACTGTTTTTT. Its protein product is CASSRRGRDNEKLFF.

On this clonotype: At one end the junction does not follow the germline gene, possibly because of a read error. The V call is TRBV19, the J call TRBJ2-1; D is undetermined. CDR3 length equals 12 residues. Germline CDR1 reads LNHDA; CDR2 reads SQIVND (reference sequence). CDR3 DNA: TGTGCCAGCAGCTTGGGGTACAATGAGCAGTTGTTC. This translates into CASSLGYNEQLF.

This clonotype was counted many times. The chain has TRBV6-1 and TRBJ2-3, with 7 nucleotides matching TRBD1. CDR1 is MNHNS and CDR2 is SASEGT in the germline V gene. J gave up 4 bases and V 7 bases, and 11 bases lay outside the gene matches. The CDR3 is 15 residues long. As DNA, the CDR3 is TGTGCCAGCACAACAGGGGTTGGGTTACCAGATACGCAGTATTTT. Translated, it gives CASTTGVGLPDTQYF.

In the case of this clonotype: This likely reflects a read error, since a far larger clone is one base away. This rearrangement joins TRBV6-5 to TRBJ1-6, with a tentative D call TRBD1 (5 bases). The CDR3 runs 14 residues. V shed 5 bases and J shed 7 bases, with 12 bases lying between them. CDR1 and CDR2 from the germline V gene are MNHEY and SVGAGI. CDR3 bases: TGTGCCAGCAGTAAACAGGAGAGGAATTCACCCCTCCACTTT. Protein: CASSKQERNSPLHF.

As concerns this clonotype: This may be a read error, as it is one base from a much larger clone. The genes are TRBV20-1 and TRBJ1-6; unclear D gene. The CDR3 is made up of 16 amino acids. The germline gives CDR1 DFQATT, CDR2 SNEGSKA (reference sequence). This CDR3 reads CSARDRVYPYNSRLHF. The CDR3 DNA reads as TGCAGTGCTAGAGATCGGGTATACCCCTATAATTCACGCCTCCACTTT.

This clonotype was observed many times. The chain joins TRBV3-1 to TRBJ1-2, with 8 positions matching TRBD1. This CDR3 has 16 residues. The germline CDR1 and CDR2 sequences are LGHDT and YNNKEL (reference sequence). The junction had 12 bases not matched to a gene; V was cut back by 4 bases and J by 5 bases. The CDR3 coding sequence is TGTGCCAGCAGCCCCACCCGGGACAGGCCCGCTTATGGCTACACCTTC. It is translated as CASSPTRDRPAYGYTF. Full variable domain (missing parts from reference TRBV3-1 and TRBJ1-2): DTAVSQTPKYLVTQMGNDKSIKCEQNLGHDTMYWYKQDSKKFLKIMFSYNNKELIINETVPNRFSPKSPDKAHLNLHINSLELGDSAVYFCASSPTRDRPAYGYTFGSGTRLTVV.

There are many counts of this clonotype. The rearrangement uses TRBV5-1 and TRBJ1-6; possibly TRBD1 for D (6 bases). CDR3 length equals 16 residues. V shed 0 bases and J shed 7 bases, with 14 bases lying between them. In germline, CDR1 is SGHRS, CDR2 YFSETQ. The DNA of the CDR3 is TGCGCCAGCAGCTTGGGGGGGGGCGAAGTAAATTCACCCCTCCACTTT. This codes for CASSLGGGEVNSPLHF.

This clonotype was detected ten times or more. The chain has TRBV20-1 and TRBJ1-1; D remains ambiguous. The germline gives CDR1 DFQATT, CDR2 SNEGSKA (reference sequence). The length of the CDR3 is 12 residues. Trimming stripped 7 bases from V and 4 bases from J, with 13 bases between. Written as DNA, the CDR3 is TGCAGTGTCATCCCGAAGGCCACTGAAGCTTTCTTT. The encoded protein is CSVIPKATEAFF.

The table lists this clonotype with many counts. The chain has TRBV3-1 and TRBJ2-1; 13 bases align to TRBD2. There are 18 residues in the CDR3. V was pared by 4 bases and J by 7 bases, with 13 bases of the junction left unmatched. Germline V gene data show CDR1 as LGHDT and CDR2 as YNNKEL (reference sequence). The CDR3 protein is CASSPLAGGLGNKNEQFF. The CDR3 DNA follows: TGTGCCAGCAGCCCACTAGCGGGGGGGCTCGGGAACAAGAATGAGCAGTTCTTC.

This clonotype was seen a single time. The junction and the germline gene differ at one end; a read error may be behind it. The chain uses TRBV6-1 and TRBJ1-4, with TRBD1 identical over 7 bases. The CDR3 length is 15 residues. Germline values: CDR1 MNHNS, CDR2 SASEGT. The CDR3 region has the DNA TGTGCCAGAAGTGAGATGGACAGGAATAATGAGAAACTGTTTTTT. Translation: CARSEMDRNNEKLFF.

This clonotype has a count of ten or more. This chain links TRBV11-2 with TRBJ2-1; D is ambiguous. The V gene's germline CDR1 is SGHAT and CDR2 FQNNGV. Trimming left V 1 base short and J 0 bases short, with 10 bases between. This CDR3 region has 16 residues. The CDR3 reads CASSLGGTLSYNEQFF. The CDR3 region has the DNA TGTGCCAGCAGCTTAGGAGGCACCCTCTCCTACAATGAGCAGTTCTTC.

This clonotype came up many times. Germline and junction disagree at one end, which may indicate a read error. The chain recombines TRBV5-1 with TRBJ1-3; no definite D call. The germline gives CDR1 SGHRS, CDR2 YFSETQ. This CDR3 is built from 13 residues. For the CDR3, the DNA is TGTGCCAGCAGCTTAGACTCTGGAAACACCATATATTTT. This gives the protein CASSLDSGNTIYF.

This clonotype was counted many times. The chain recombines TRBV19 with TRBJ2-3; 9 nucleotides match TRBD1. From germline, CDR1 is LNHDA and CDR2 SQIVND (reference sequence). The V gene end was trimmed by 6 bases and the J gene end by 1 base; junction bases not matched to a gene: 8. The CDR3 contains 16 residues. In nucleotides, the CDR3 is TGTGCCAGTAGCCCCAACAGGGGGCAAGGCACAGATACGCAGTATTTT. Protein: CASSPNRGQGTDTQYF.

This clonotype occurred a few times. A much bigger clone sits one base away, suggesting this may be a read error. V is TRBV7-9 and J is TRBJ2-2; a weak D match, TRBD1 (7 bases). The V and J ends lost 6 bases and 0 bases respectively, with 17 bases between them. Germline V gives CDR1 SEHNR, CDR2 FQNEAQ (reference sequence). CDR3 length: 17 residues. The CDR3 nucleotides read TGTGCCAGCAGAGGGGGGTCGGGACAGACGAACACCGGGGAGCTGTTTTTT. This gives the protein CASRGGSGQTNTGELFF.

The sample holds many counts of this clonotype. The chain is built from TRBV20-1 and TRBJ2-7; TRBD1 matches at 7 bases. V lost 0 bases and J lost 2; bases outside the gene matches: 10. The CDR3 is made up of 16 amino acids. CDR1 and CDR2 from the germline V gene are DFQATT and SNEGSKA (reference sequence). CDR3: CSARDPGDSTPYEQYF. The CDR3 region has the DNA TGCAGTGCTAGAGATCCAGGGGACAGCACACCCTACGAGCAGTACTTC.

This clonotype was counted many times. The rearrangement links TRBV12-3 or TRBV12-4 to TRBJ2-5; 9 nucleotides line up with TRBD1. The CDR3 consists of 13 residues. V dropped 6 bases and J dropped 4; count of bases not matched to a gene: 3. CDR3 nucleotides: TGTGCCAGCAGCACGGACAGGGGAGAGACCCAGTACTTC. Protein: CASSTDRGETQYF.

To note about this clonotype: One junction end does not reproduce the germline sequence, and a read error may be involved. The chain has TRBV18 and TRBJ1-1, with 8 nucleotides matching TRBD1. CDR3 length equals 12 residues. The germline CDR1 and CDR2 sequences are KGHSH and LQKENI. This CDR3 reads CTSSPDRAEAFF. The CDR3 DNA reads as TGTACCAGCTCACCGGACAGGGCTGAAGCTTTCTTT.

Remarks on this clonotype: This clone may be a read error of a much larger clone one base away. V is TRBV5-1 and J is TRBJ2-5; D ambiguous. The V gene lost 0 bases and the J gene lost 1 base, with 7 bases spanning the gap. This CDR3 region has 14 residues. Germline V gene sequence: CDR1 SGHRS, CDR2 YFSETQ. CDR3 sequence reads: CASSLEALQETQYF. The DNA for the CDR3 is TGCGCCAGCAGCTTGGAGGCCCTCCAAGAGACCCAGTACTTC.

The sample holds many counts of this clonotype. This chain joins TRBV20-1 and TRBJ2-1; no firm D call. Germline V gene sequence: CDR1 DFQATT, CDR2 SNEGSKA (reference sequence). The CDR3 loop spans 10 amino acids. Trimming pared 4 bases from V and 7 bases from J, leaving 5 bases between. In DNA, the CDR3 is TGCAGTGCTAAAAATAATGAGCAGTTCTTC. Protein: CSAKNNEQFF.

About this clonotype: This likely traces to a read error, being one base from a far larger clone. The chain recombines TRBV6-2 or TRBV6-3 with TRBJ2-1, with D uncertain. The CDR3 totals 11 residues. The germline V and J ends were trimmed by 5 bases and 10 bases, with 9 bases remaining between them. Germline CDR1 and CDR2: MNHEY and SVGEGT. In nucleotides, the CDR3 is TGTGCCAGCAGTCACATACGGGAGCAGTTCTTC. It specifies CASSHIREQFF.

This clonotype has at least ten counts. The chain employs TRBV3-1 and TRBJ1-6; D gene unclear. CDR1 is LGHDT, CDR2 YNNKEL, per germline (reference sequence). This CDR3 has 13 amino acids. The ends were cut back, 6 bases at V and 7 bases at J, with 10 bases in the middle. The CDR3 DNA reads as TGTGCCAGCAGTCAGGTTGAGAATTCACCCCTCCACTTT. This codes for CASSQVENSPLHF.

As for this clonotype: Possible read error: a much larger clone is one base away. This sequence joins TRBV29-1 and TRBJ1-1; 7 nucleotides agree with TRBD1. CDR1 and CDR2 from the germline V gene are SQVTM and ANQGSEA. The CDR3 is 15 residues long. V shed 7 bases and J 1 base; nucleotides not matched to a gene: 12. The CDR3 sequence is CSASQGYIENTEAFF. DNA of the CDR3: TGCAGCGCGTCACAGGGGTATATAGAGAACACTGAAGCTTTCTTT. The full variable domain, in which reference TRBV29-1 and TRBJ1-1 provide the parts outside the CDR3, is SAVISQKPSRDICQRGTSLTIQCQVDSQVTMMFWYRQQPGQSLTLIATANQGSEATYESGFVIDKFPISRPNLTFSTLTVSNMSPEDSSIYLCSASQGYIENTEAFFGQGTRLTVV.